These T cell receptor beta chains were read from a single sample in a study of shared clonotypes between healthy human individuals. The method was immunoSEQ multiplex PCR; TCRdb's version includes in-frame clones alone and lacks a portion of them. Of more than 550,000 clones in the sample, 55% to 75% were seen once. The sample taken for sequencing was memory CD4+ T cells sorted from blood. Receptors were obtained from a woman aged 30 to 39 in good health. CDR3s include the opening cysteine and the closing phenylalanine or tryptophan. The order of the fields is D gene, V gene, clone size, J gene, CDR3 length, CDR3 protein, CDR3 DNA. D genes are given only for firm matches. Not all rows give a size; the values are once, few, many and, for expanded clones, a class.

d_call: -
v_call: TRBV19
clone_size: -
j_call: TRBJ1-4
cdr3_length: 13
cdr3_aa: CASSPDSPEGLFF
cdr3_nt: TGTGCCAGTAGTCCGGACAGCCCGGAAGGGCTGTTTTTT

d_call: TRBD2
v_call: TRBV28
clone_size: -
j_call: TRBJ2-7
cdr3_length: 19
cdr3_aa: CASIPSTGSSGRVAHEQYF
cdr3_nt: TGTGCCAGCATCCCCTCAACCGGGTCTAGCGGGAGAGTGGCTCACGAGCAGTACTTC

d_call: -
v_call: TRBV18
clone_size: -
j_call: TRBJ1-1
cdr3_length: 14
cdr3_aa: CASSPTDRNTEAFF
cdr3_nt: TGTGCCAGCTCACCTACGGACAGGAACACTGAAGCTTTCTTT

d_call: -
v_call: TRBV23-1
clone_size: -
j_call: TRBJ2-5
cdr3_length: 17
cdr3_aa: CASSQSLPGPTQETQYF
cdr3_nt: TGCGCCAGCAGTCAATCGCTCCCAGGACCCACCCAAGAGACCCAGTACTTC

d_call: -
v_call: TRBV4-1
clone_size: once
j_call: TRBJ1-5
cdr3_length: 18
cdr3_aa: CASSQDWKGSRTKQPQHF
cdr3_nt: TGCGCCAGCAGCCAAGATTGGAAGGGCAGCCGGACGAAGCAGCCCCAGCATTTT

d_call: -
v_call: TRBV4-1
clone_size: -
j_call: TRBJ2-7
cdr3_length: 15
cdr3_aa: CASSLNPAETGEQYF
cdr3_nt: TGCGCCAGCAGCCTGAACCCGGCGGAGACGGGGGAGCAGTACTTC

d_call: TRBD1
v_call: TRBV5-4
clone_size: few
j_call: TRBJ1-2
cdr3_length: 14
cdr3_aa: CASSRYTGVEGYTF
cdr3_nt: TGTGCCAGCAGCCGTTACACAGGGGTGGAAGGCTACACCTTC

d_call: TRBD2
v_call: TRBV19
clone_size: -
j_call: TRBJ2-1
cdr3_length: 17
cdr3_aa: CASSRFRTSGSGNEQFF
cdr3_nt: TGTGCCAGTAGTAGATTCCGGACTAGCGGGAGTGGGAATGAGCAGTTCTTC

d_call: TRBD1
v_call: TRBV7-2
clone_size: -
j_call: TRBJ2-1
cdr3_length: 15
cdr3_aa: CASRPTGSSYNEQFF
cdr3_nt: TGTGCCAGCAGACCGACAGGGAGCTCCTACAATGAGCAGTTCTTC

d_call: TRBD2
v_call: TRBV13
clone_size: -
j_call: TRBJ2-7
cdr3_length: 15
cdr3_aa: CASSLRGRALNEQYF
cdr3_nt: TGTGCCAGCAGCTTACGTGGGAGGGCTTTGAACGAGCAGTACTTC

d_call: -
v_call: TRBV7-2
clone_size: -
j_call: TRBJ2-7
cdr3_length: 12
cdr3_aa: CASSPLLYEQYF
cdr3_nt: TGTGCCAGCAGCCCCCTCCTTTACGAGCAGTACTTC

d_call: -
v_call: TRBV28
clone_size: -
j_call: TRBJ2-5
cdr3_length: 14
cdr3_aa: CASSLIVGMETQYF
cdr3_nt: TGTGCCAGCAGCCTAATTGTAGGGATGGAGACCCAGTACTTC

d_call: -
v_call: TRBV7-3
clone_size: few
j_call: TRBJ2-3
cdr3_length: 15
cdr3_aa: CASSLGHPSTDTQYF
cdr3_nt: TGTGCCAGCAGCTTGGGACATCCTAGCACAGATACGCAGTATTTT

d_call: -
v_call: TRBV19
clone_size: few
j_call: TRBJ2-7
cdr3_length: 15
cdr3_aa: CASTTIGGGISEQYF
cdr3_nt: TGTGCCAGTACCACAATAGGAGGGGGTATATCGGAGCAGTACTTC

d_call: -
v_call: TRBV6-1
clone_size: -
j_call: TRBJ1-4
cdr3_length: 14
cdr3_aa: CASSITRDNEKLFF
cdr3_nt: TGTGCCAGCAGCATAACGAGGGATAATGAAAAACTGTTTTTT

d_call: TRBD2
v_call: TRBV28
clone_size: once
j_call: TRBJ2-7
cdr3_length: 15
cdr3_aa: CASSSGLAGVREQYF
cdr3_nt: TGTGCCAGCAGTTCTGGACTAGCGGGAGTTCGAGAGCAGTACTTC

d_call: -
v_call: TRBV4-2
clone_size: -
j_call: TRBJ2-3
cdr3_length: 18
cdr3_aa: CASSQEIGRQTITDTQYF
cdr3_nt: TGTGCCAGCAGCCAAGAAATCGGGCGACAGACTATCACAGATACGCAGTATTTT

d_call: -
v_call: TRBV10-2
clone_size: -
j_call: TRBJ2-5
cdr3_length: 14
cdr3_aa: CASSSTGPQETQYF
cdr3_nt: TGCGCCAGCAGTTCCACAGGACCCCAAGAGACCCAGTACTTC

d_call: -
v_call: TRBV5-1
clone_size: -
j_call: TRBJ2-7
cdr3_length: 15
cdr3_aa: CASSLFGLEGYEQYF
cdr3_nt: TGCGCCAGCAGCTTGTTCGGGCTTGAAGGTTACGAGCAGTACTTC

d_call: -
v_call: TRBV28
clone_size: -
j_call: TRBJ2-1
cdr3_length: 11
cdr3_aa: CALSGRDEQFF
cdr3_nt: TGTGCCCTCTCTGGGCGCGATGAGCAGTTCTTC

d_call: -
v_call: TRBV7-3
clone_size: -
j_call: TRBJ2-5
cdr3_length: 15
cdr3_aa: CASSPLGSGQETQYF
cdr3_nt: TGTGCCAGCAGCCCCCTGGGTAGCGGACAAGAGACCCAGTACTTC

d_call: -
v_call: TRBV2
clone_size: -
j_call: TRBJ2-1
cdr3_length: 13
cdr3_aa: CASKLDLNNEQFF
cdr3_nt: TGTGCCAGCAAGCTAGACCTTAACAATGAGCAGTTCTTC

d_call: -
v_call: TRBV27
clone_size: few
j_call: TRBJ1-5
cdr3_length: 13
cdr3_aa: CASRGGGNQPQHF
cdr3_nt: TGTGCCAGCCGGGGAGGGGGCAATCAGCCCCAGCATTTT

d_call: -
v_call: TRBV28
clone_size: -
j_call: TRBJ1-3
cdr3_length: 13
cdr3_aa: CASSWGRGNTIYF
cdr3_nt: TGTGCCAGCAGTTGGGGACGGGGAAACACCATATATTTT

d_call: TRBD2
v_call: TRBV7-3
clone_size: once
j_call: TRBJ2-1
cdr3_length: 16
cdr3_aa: CASSPVWEGRHNEQFF
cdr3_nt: TGTGCCAGCAGCCCCGTTTGGGAGGGCCGACACAATGAGCAGTTCTTC

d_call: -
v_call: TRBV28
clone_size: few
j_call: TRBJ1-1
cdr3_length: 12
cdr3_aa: CASSPLRTEAFF
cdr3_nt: TGTGCCAGCAGCCCCCTGAGAACTGAAGCTTTCTTT

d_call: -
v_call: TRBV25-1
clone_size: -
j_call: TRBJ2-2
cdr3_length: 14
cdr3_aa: CASSPNGGTGELFF
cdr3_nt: TGTGCCAGCAGCCCGAACGGGGGCACCGGGGAGCTGTTTTTT

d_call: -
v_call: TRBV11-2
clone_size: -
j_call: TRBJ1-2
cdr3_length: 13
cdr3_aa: CASSLDGSYGYTF
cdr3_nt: TGTGCCAGCAGCTTAGACGGCAGCTATGGCTACACCTTC

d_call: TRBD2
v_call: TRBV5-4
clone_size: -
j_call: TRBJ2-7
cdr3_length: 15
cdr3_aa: CASSRSSGRSYEQYF
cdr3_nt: TGTGCCAGCAGTCGGTCTAGCGGGAGATCCTACGAGCAGTACTTC

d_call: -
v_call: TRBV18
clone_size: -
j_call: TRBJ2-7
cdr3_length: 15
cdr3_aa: CASSPTQGWAYEQYF
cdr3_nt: TGTGCCAGCTCGCCTACACAGGGTTGGGCCTACGAGCAGTACTTC

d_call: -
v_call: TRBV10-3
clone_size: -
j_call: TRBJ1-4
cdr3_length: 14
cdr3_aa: CAISAGDSNEKLFF
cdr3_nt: TGTGCCATCAGTGCAGGGGATTCTAATGAAAAACTGTTTTTT

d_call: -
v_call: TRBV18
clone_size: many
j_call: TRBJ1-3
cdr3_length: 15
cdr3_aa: CASSYNTGTGNTIYF
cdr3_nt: TGTGCCAGCTCATACAATACAGGGACTGGAAACACCATATATTTT

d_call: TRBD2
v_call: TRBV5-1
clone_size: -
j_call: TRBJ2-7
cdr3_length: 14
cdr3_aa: CASSLAGTSNEQYF
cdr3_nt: TGCGCCAGCAGCTTGGCCGGGACTAGTAACGAGCAGTACTTC

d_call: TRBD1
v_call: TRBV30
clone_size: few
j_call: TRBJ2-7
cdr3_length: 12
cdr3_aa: CAWSLDRGQQYF
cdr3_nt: TGTGCCTGGAGTCTGGACAGGGGACAGCAGTACTTC

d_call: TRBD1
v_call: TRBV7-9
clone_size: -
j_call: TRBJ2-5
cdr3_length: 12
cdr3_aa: CASRLGGETQYF
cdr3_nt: TGTGCCAGCAGGCTAGGGGGCGAGACCCAGTACTTC

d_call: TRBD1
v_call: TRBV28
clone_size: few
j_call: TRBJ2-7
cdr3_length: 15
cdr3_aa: CASNTDRTGDREQYF
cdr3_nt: TGTGCCAGCAACACAGATAGGACAGGGGATAGGGAGCAGTACTTC

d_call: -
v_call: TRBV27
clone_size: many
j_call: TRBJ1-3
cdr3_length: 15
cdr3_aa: CASSTRSKSGNTIYF
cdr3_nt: TGTGCCAGCAGTACCAGATCCAAATCTGGAAACACCATATATTTT

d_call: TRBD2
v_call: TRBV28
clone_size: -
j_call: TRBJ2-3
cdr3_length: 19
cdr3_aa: CASSLRGLAGAYSTDTQYF
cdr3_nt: TGTGCCAGCAGTTTGAGGGGACTAGCGGGAGCCTATAGCACAGATACGCAGTATTTT